Sequencing of this TCR beta chain was carried out in a study of T cell responses to AZD1222 COVID-19 vaccine. Study observations and caveats: Mostly white British, mostly female donors; authors suggested clonal diversity may be underestimated. Spike-specific TCR breadth and depth both grew after two AZD1222 doses. Of spike-specific TCRs, nearly half reportedly target regions left unmutated in variants. The CD4 TCRs associated with vaccination extended across spike and predominated at 160-218 and 743-854.

V was clipped by 7 bases and J by 6 bases, with 7 bases between them. The germline gives CDR1 MDHEN, CDR2 SYDVKM. This CDR3 spans 12 amino acids. Measured with immunoSEQ multiplex PCR; TCRdb has only the in-frame clones, and not every one. The sample has some 170,000 clones; about 91% are singletons. To note about this clone: Antigen specificity is unknown.

The receptor's source is an adult in good health. Sequences were derived from peripheral blood, sampled on day 0 of MenACWY control vaccination. The rearrangement uses TRBV28 and TRBJ1-6; possible D gene TRBD1, 5 bases. The CDR3 nucleotides are TGTGCCAGCATTGGGGGTAATTCACCCCTCCACTTT. Its translation: CASIGGNSPLHF.